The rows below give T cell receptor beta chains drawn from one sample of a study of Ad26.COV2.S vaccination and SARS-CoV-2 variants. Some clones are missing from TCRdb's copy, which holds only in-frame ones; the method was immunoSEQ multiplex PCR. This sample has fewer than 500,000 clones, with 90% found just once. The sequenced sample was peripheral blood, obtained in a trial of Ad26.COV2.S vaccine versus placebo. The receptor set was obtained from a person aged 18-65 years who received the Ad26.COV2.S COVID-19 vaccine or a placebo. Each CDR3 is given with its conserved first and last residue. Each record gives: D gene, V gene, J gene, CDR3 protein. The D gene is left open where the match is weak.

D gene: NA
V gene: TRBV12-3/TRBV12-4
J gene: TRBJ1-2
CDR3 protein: CASSAGTNYGYTF

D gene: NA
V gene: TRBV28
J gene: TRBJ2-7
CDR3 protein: CASSISSRGAEQYF

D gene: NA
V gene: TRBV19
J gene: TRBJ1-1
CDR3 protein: CASNHPAGARDTEAFF

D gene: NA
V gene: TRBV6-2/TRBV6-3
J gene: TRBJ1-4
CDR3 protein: CASSKPATNEKLFF

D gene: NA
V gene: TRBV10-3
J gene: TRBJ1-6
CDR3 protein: CAIARSGDRNSPLHF

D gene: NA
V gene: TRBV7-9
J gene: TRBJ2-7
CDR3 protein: CASSLDHYEQYF

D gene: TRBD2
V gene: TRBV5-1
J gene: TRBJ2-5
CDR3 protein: CASATGGPRETQYF

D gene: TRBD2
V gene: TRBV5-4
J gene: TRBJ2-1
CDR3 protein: CASSLKVSGRFSYNEQFF

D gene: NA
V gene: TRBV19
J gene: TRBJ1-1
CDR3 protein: CAILTLSEAFF

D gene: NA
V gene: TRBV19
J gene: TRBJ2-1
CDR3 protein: CASRDGAGQIQGEQFF